This TCR beta chain comes out of a study of T cells expressing NK-cell markers. Study outcomes and limitations: For a few donors, these clonotypes were likewise the leading ones in the CD3+CD56-NKG2C+ fraction.

As concerns this clonotype: Its antigen remains unknown.

One entry per CDR3 protein, without DNA, is what TCRdb gives after re-calling the 5' RACE reads. The data include roughly 180,000 distinct CDR3 sequences; the top ten clones carry 20%. Germline V CDR1 and CDR2: MNHNS, SASEGT. This CDR3 spans 15 amino acids. The genes are TRBV6-1 and TRBJ2-3; with no DNA, the TCRdb D assignment of TRBD1 cannot be verified. The origin of this receptor is a man aged 18-70 years in good health. Sequencing was carried out using blood T cells: a sorted CD56 or NKG2C T cell subset, CD4+ or CD8+ T cells, or bulk PBMC T cells (not recorded which). CDR3 amino acids: CASTHGGGGQDTQYF.